This TCR beta chain was recorded in a study of CD4+ T cells in melanoma. Sequencing used immunoSEQ multiplex PCR; TCRdb keeps in-frame clones, though not all of them. Among more than 8,500 clones, about two thirds were seen once, and the ten largest hold approximately 16%. The sequenced material came from cells from a culture (not recorded whether cultured in vitro). The receptor was derived from a human donor with melanoma.

CDR3 nucleotide sequence: TGTGCCAGCAGCTACGGGGATAGACGTCAGCCCCAGCATTTT. It encodes CASSYGDRRQPQHF. The rearrangement links TRBV5-5 to TRBJ1-5; D gene uncertain. CDR1 is SGHKS and CDR2 is YYEKEE in the germline V gene (reference sequence). Trimming stripped 3 bases from V and 6 bases from J, with 13 bases between. CDR3 size: 14 residues.